This T cell receptor (beta chain) was identified during a study of T-cell reconstitution after alpha-beta-depleted transplantation in children. General study results and limits: Among T cells one year after transplant, newly produced cells accounted for most counts and diversity. From surviving recipient T cells and thymic progenitors came the high day-60 TCRbeta diversity observed in some patients. About two months after transplant, alpha-beta T cells reportedly came from several hundred expanded graft clones.

This clonotype was seen more than once but under ten times. What it binds is not known. The library targeted TCRbeta and was prepared with unique molecular identifiers. TCRdb reanalysed the PCR reads using MiXCR and keeps one entry per CDR3 protein. The table records fewer than 1 million distinct CDR3 sequences, less than 20% of them present only once. Deletions cut 0 bases from V and 3 bases from J, with 15 bases between. Germline V lookup: CDR1 DFQATT, CDR2 SNEGSKA (reference sequence). This CDR3 is 16 amino acids long. Sequencing was performed on PBMCs, mostly from graft donor cells, taken 360 days after TCRalphabeta/CD19-depleted stem cell transplant. The receptor's source is a male patient younger than 18 who had a stem cell transplant for acute lymphoblastic leukemia, so the T cells may come from the graft donor. The V gene is TRBV20-1, the J gene TRBJ2-1; D possibly corresponds to TRBD2 (6 bases). CDR3 sequence (DNA): TGCAGTGCTAGAGATGTTTCGGGAGTAATCTACAATGAGCAGTTCTTC. It specifies CSARDVSGVIYNEQFF.